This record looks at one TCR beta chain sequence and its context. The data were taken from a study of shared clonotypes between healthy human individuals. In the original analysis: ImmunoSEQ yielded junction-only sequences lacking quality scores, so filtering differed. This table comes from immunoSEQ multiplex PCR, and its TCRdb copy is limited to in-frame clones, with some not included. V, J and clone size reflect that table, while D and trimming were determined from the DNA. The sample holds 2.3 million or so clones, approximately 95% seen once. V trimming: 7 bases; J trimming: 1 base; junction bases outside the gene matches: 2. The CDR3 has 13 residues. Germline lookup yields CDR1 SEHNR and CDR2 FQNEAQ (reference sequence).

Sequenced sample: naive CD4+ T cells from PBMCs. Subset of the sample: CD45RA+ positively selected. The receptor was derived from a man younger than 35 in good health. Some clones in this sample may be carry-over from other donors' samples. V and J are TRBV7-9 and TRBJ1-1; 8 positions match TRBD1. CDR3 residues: CASNGQGNTEAFF. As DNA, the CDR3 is TGTGCCAGCAACGGACAGGGGAACACTGAAGCTTTCTTT.